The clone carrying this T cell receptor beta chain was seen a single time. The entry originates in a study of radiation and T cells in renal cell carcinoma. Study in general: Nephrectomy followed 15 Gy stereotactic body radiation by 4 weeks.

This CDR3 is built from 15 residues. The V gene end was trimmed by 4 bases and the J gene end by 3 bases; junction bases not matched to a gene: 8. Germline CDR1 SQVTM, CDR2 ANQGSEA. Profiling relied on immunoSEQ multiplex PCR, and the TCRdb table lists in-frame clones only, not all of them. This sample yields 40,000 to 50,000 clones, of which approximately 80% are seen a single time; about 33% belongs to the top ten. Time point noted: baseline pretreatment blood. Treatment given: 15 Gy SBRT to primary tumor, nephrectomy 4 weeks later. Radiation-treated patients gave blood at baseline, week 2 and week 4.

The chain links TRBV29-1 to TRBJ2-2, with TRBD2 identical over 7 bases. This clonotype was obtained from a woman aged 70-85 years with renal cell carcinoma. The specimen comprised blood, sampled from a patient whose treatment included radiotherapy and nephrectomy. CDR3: CSVGSSAGDTGELFF. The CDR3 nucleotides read TGCAGCGTTGGATCCTCGGCGGGGGACACCGGGGAGCTGTTTTTT.